This T cell receptor beta chain was retrieved from a study of CD8+ T cells in alopecia areata. Study-wide background: Tofacitinib continued for 6 to 18 months and was then withheld for 6 months.

Study conclusions and caveats: Clonality was higher in lesional than normal scalp, especially in alopecia totalis/universalis.

Documented treatment: oral pan-JAK inhibitor, 5-10 mg twice daily. Alopecia areata patients had lesional scalp punch biopsies and peripheral blood taken from them. About this clone: Its antigen is unidentified.

RNA extraction was followed by reverse transcription into cDNA, which acted as the sequencing template. Profiling relied on immunoSEQ multiplex PCR, and the TCRdb table lists in-frame clones only, not all of them. The data show about 200,000 clones, 58% seen once. The sequence came from a human donor with alopecia areata. Specimen: CD4+ T cells sorted from blood, collected at week 24, from a patient treated with tofacitinib.

The CDR3 DNA reads TGTGCCAGCAGCCCAGACAGGGACGGAAACACCATATATTTT. It is translated as CASSPDRDGNTIYF. This chain joins TRBV27 and TRBJ1-3; 7 bases fit TRBD1. CDR3 length: 14 amino acids. The V and J ends lost 6 bases and 4 bases, in that order; junction bases with no gene match: 6. Looked up from germline, CDR1 is MNHEY and CDR2 is SMNVEV (reference sequence).